This T cell receptor beta chain was obtained from a study of blood T cell repertoires in COVID-19. Study as a whole: COVID-19 samples collected from the United States, Italy and Spain covered acute and convalescent phases. T cells, B-cell-depleted T cells, or PBMCs supplied cDNA or gDNA.

The ends were cut back, 5 bases at V and 0 bases at J, with 19 bases in the middle. Germline V lookup: CDR1 MNHEY, CDR2 SMNVEV (reference sequence). This CDR3 contains 17 residues. Original processing methods: From reference gene primer amplification, estimates of nucleated cell counts were derived. Clones were sequenced by immunoSEQ multiplex PCR, and TCRdb holds only the in-frame ones, with some missing. That table furnishes V, J and clone size, whereas the DNA furnished D and trimming. Among 75,000 to 95,000 clones listed, 70% to 90% were seen once. The J gene is TRBJ1-2, the V gene TRBV27, with D possibly matching TRBD1 (5 bases). The sequenced sample was peripheral blood. The source is a woman of 80 years or more with acute or convalescent COVID-19. DNA for the CDR3: TGTGCCAGCAGTCCGGACAACTATCCCCTATCTAACTATGGCTACACCTTC. This gives the protein CASSPDNYPLSNYGYTF.